These 18 T cell receptor beta chains were sequenced from one sample in a study of beta chain features in type 1 diabetes. Their specific antigens are unknown. Study outcomes and limitations: Significant though moderate, a shortening of TCRB CDR3s appeared in all four CD4+ subsets of Type 1 diabetes patients.

The investigators reverse transcribed all of the isolated RNA, so they sequenced expressed TCRB transcripts. Sequencing used immunoSEQ multiplex PCR; TCRdb keeps in-frame clones, though not all of them. Found here are over 300,000 clones, around 9.7% of them singletons; the top ten hold less than 1.2%. The specimen sequenced was central memory CD4+ T cells from blood. Receptors originate from a man aged 25 to 40 with type 1 diabetes.

The V gene is TRBV6-5, the J gene TRBJ1-1, with no clear D. Germline V gene sequence: CDR1 MNHEY, CDR2 SVGAGI. This CDR3 region has 13 residues. V shed 2 bases and J shed 2 bases, with 6 bases lying between them. The CDR3 nucleotides are TGTGCCAGCAGTTACACAGTAAACACTGAAGCTTTCTTT. This translates into CASSYTVNTEAFF.

V usage is TRBV5-1 and J usage is TRBJ2-3, with no clear D. V shed 4 bases and J shed 5 bases, with 8 bases lying between them. Looked up from germline, CDR1 is SGHRS and CDR2 is YFSETQ. The CDR3 has 12 residues. CDR3 nucleotides: TGCGCCAGCAGCCAGAGAGGAGATACGCAGTATTTT. Amino acid sequence: CASSQRGDTQYF.

This sequence joins TRBV7-2 and TRBJ2-7, with no clear D. The germline gives CDR1 SGHTA, CDR2 FQGNSA. The CDR3 loop spans 13 amino acids. The V end lost 8 bases, the J end lost 1 base, and 12 bases lay between the germline ends. The CDR3 sequence: CASSRGASYEQYF. Written as DNA, the CDR3 is TGTGCCAGCTCACGCGGAGCTTCCTACGAGCAGTACTTC.

This clone was counted ten times or more. The chain has TRBV7-2 and TRBJ2-5; D is perhaps TRBD2 (7 bases). The CDR3 is made up of 14 amino acids. V lost 6 bases to trimming and J lost 3 bases, with 14 bases between them. Germline values: CDR1 SGHTA, CDR2 FQGNSA. CDR3 bases: TGTGCCAGCAGTCAGGGGAGGGGTGAAGAGACCCAGTACTTC. This sequence encodes CASSQGRGEETQYF. The variable domain in full, with the rest retrieved from reference TRBV7-2 and TRBJ2-5, is GAGVSQSPSNKVTEKGKDVELRCDPISGHTALYWYRQSLGQGLEFLIYFQGNSAPDKSGLPSDRFSAERTGGSVSTLTIQRTQQEDSAVYLCASSQGRGEETQYFGPGTRLLVL.

J is TRBJ2-5 and V is TRBV29-1; D ambiguous. The CDR3 loop spans 12 amino acids. Germline CDR1 and CDR2: SQVTM and ANQGSEA. V lost 4 bases and J 1 base, leaving 7 bases between the germline ends. CDR3 in DNA: TGCAGCGTTGTAGGCAGCCAAGAGACCCAGTACTTC. As protein: CSVVGSQETQYF.

The V gene is TRBV19, the J gene TRBJ2-2; D uncertain. CDR3 length: 13 amino acids. V dropped 3 bases and J dropped 4 bases, with 6 bases sitting between them. CDR1 LNHDA and CDR2 SQIVND come from the germline V gene (reference sequence). CDR3 protein: CASSISVTGELFF. The CDR3 coding sequence is TGTGCCAGTAGTATCTCTGTCACCGGGGAGCTGTTTTTT. The full variable domain, completed using reference TRBV19 and TRBJ2-2, is DGGITQSPKYLFRKEGQNVTLSCEQNLNHDAMYWYRQDPGQGLRLIYYSQIVNDFQKGDIAEGYSVSREKKESFPLTVTSAQKNPTAFYLCASSISVTGELFFGEGSRLTVL.

This clone was found a few times. The V call is TRBV28, the J call TRBJ2-4; 9 bases match TRBD1. J was trimmed by 12 bases and V by 5 bases; bases with no gene match: 11. The germline V gene encodes CDR1 MDHEN and CDR2 SYDVKM. The length of the CDR3 is 14 residues. The chain's CDR3 is CASSLWGQGLGQYF. The CDR3 DNA is TGTGCCAGCAGTCTTTGGGGACAGGGTTTGGGTCAGTACTTC.

To note about this clone: As the CDR3 is not closed by the conserved phenylalanine or tryptophan, this likely results from a read error. The DNA is omitted, as the CDR3 cannot be located on it reliably, and the CDR3 follows TCRdb's listing. The rearrangement joins TRBV6-1 to TRBJ2-2; the table assigns TRBD1, which was not confirmed against the DNA. The CDR3 length is 8 residues, termini included. Germline V CDR1 and CDR2: MNHNS, SASEGT. CDR3 residues: CASGGGSG.

The chain uses TRBV9 and TRBJ1-1; the D is unclear. Germline V lookup: CDR1 SGDLS, CDR2 YYNGEE. The CDR3 length is 15 residues. V was pared by 0 bases and J by 4 bases, with 13 bases between. The CDR3 sequence is CASSVAFEDRTEAFF. CDR3 DNA: TGTGCCAGCAGCGTAGCTTTCGAGGATCGCACTGAAGCTTTCTTT.

In this sample, this clone turned up a few times. The CDR3 DNA reads as TGTGCCAGCACCTTGGGACAGAGCAACACCGGGGAGCTGTTTTTT. Protein sequence: CASTLGQSNTGELFF. This chain links TRBV6-1 with TRBJ2-2; TRBD1 matches at 7 bases. This CDR3 is built from 15 residues. The V segment lost 7 bases and the J segment 2 bases; nucleotides outside the gene matches: 7. Germline CDR1 and CDR2: MNHNS and SASEGT.

The V call is TRBV7-2, the J call TRBJ1-2, with D perhaps matching TRBD1 (6 bases). V dropped 5 bases and J dropped 14 bases, with 21 bases sitting between them. This CDR3 is built from 13 residues. The germline V gene encodes CDR1 SGHTA and CDR2 FQGNSA. The CDR3 spells CASSQGWGRPLTF. CDR3 coding DNA: TGTGCCAGCAGCCAGGGGTGGGGTCGCCCCCTTACCTTC. Drawing the rest from reference TRBV7-2 and TRBJ1-2, the complete variable domain is GAGVSQSPSNKVTEKGKDVELRCDPISGHTALYWYRQSLGQGLEFLIYFQGNSAPDKSGLPSDRFSAERTGGSVSTLTIQRTQQEDSAVYLCASSQGWGRPLTFGSGTRLTVV.

In its sample, this clone was seen many times. This chain links TRBV5-1 with TRBJ1-6; TRBD1 agrees at 8 bases. Germline V gene lookup returns CDR1 SGHRS and CDR2 YFSETQ. Unmatched junction bases numbered 6, after V lost 4 bases and J lost 3 bases. CDR3 length equals 16 residues. The CDR3 is CASSAGTGLYNSPLHF. In nucleotides, the CDR3 is TGCGCCAGCAGCGCCGGGACAGGCCTCTATAATTCACCCCTCCACTTT.

A few counts support this clone. The chain combines TRBV7-2 with TRBJ2-1; D is unresolved. There are 15 residues in the CDR3. CDR1 and CDR2 from the germline V gene are SGHTA and FQGNSA. Trimming stripped 0 bases from V and 2 bases from J, with 8 bases between. In DNA form, the CDR3 reads TGTGCCAGCAGCTTAGCCGATGTTGCCTACAATGAGCAGTTCTTC. Its translation is CASSLADVAYNEQFF.

J is TRBJ1-2 and V is TRBV6-6, with 7 bases matching TRBD1. Germline loops: CDR1 MNHNY, CDR2 SVGAGI (reference sequence). Trimming removed 2 bases from V and 2 bases from J; junction bases left unmatched: 2. The CDR3 length is 14 residues. Here the CDR3 DNA reads TGTGCCAGCAGTTACCGACAGGGCAACTATGGCTACACCTTC. It encodes CASSYRQGNYGYTF.

This clone was detected a few times. V and J are TRBV7-9 and TRBJ1-6, with TRBD1 matching 7 bases. Germline loops: CDR1 SEHNR, CDR2 FQNEAQ (reference sequence). The CDR3 extends over 14 amino acids. The V and J ends lost 4 bases and 8 bases, in that order; junction bases with no gene match: 5. CDR3 sequence (DNA): TGTGCCAGCAGCTCGACAGGGTCGGATTCACCCCTCCACTTT. As protein: CASSSTGSDSPLHF.

This clone was counted only a few times. The chain is built from TRBV19 and TRBJ2-3, with D perhaps matching TRBD1 or TRBD2 (5 bases each). Germline V gene sequence: CDR1 LNHDA, CDR2 SQIVND (reference sequence). The CDR3 has 13 residues. Trimming shortened V by 8 bases and J by 6 bases, and 15 bases separated the two germline ends. This CDR3 is CASWGRSPDTQYF. The CDR3 DNA follows: TGTGCCAGTTGGGGACGCTCACCGGATACGCAGTATTTT. Supplemented by reference TRBV19 and TRBJ2-3, the full variable domain reads DGGITQSPKYLFRKEGQNVTLSCEQNLNHDAMYWYRQDPGQGLRLIYYSQIVNDFQKGDIAEGYSVSREKKESFPLTVTSAQKNPTAFYLCASWGRSPDTQYFGPGTRLTVL.

This clone was seen more than once but under ten times. The rearrangement links TRBV29-1 to TRBJ2-3, with 10 positions matching TRBD2. The V gene's germline CDR1 is SQVTM and CDR2 ANQGSEA. V lost 8 bases, J lost 5 bases, and 10 bases stayed unmatched. This CDR3 comprises 14 residues. Here the CDR3 DNA reads TGCAGCTACACAGCGGGGGGGCCGCAAGATACGCAGTATTTT. Translating it yields CSYTAGGPQDTQYF.

The chain has TRBV5-4 and TRBJ2-4, with D maybe TRBD1 (6 bases). The CDR3 consists of 16 residues. V lost 3 bases and J 2 bases, leaving 15 bases between the germline ends. Germline CDR1 is SGHNT and CDR2 is YYREEE (reference sequence). The CDR3 region is CASSSQLGGTKNIQYF. For the CDR3, the DNA is TGTGCCAGCAGCTCGCAATTAGGGGGAACCAAAAACATTCAGTACTTC.